The rows below give T cell receptor beta chains drawn from one sample of a study of blood T cell repertoires in COVID-19. Data came from immunoSEQ multiplex PCR; TCRdb stores just in-frame clones and leaves some out. The table lists 470,000 or so clones, 75% to 90% of them singletons, with over 4% in the top ten. The sample comprised peripheral blood. The source of these receptors is a woman in her 30s with acute or convalescent COVID-19. Both conserved end residues are part of each CDR3. A D gene is named only where the DNA matches it firmly. Only some rows state a clone size, as once, few, many or a class for expanded clones.

cdr3_aa	cdr3_nt	clone_size	cdr3_length	d_call	v_call	j_call
CASSFRGANTEAFF	TGCGCCAGCAGCTTCAGGGGGGCGAACACTGAAGCTTTCTTT	NA	14	TRBD1	TRBV5-1	TRBJ1-1
CASRVGGLGDTQYF	TGTGCCAGCAGGGTCGGGGGGTTAGGAGATACGCAGTATTTT	NA	14	TRBD2	TRBV6-5	TRBJ2-3
CAWMGSGQANTEAFF	TGTGCCTGGATGGGATCCGGACAGGCCAACACTGAAGCTTTCTTT	NA	15	TRBD1	TRBV30	TRBJ1-1
CASSTLDSLTGELFF	TGTGCCAGCAGCACACTGGACAGCCTGACCGGGGAGCTGTTTTTT	NA	15	NA	TRBV4-2	TRBJ2-2
CASSWTSGGSGYEQYF	TGTGCCAGTAGTTGGACTAGCGGGGGATCGGGCTACGAGCAGTACTTC	NA	16	TRBD2	TRBV19	TRBJ2-7
CASSPAGTSRMKNTGELFF	TGTGCCAGCAGTCCAGCCGGGACTAGCAGAATGAAGAACACCGGGGAGCTGTTTTTT	NA	19	TRBD2	TRBV6-6	TRBJ2-2
CASSTQSGLEQYF	TGTGCCAGCAGCACCCAGAGCGGACTGGAGCAGTACTTC	once	13	NA	TRBV7-3	TRBJ2-7
CASSPRVTGTDTQYF	TGTGCCAGCAGTCCACGAGTTACAGGAACAGATACGCAGTATTTT	NA	15	NA	TRBV6-5	TRBJ2-3
CASSSRGTYEQYF	TGTGCCAGCAGCTCACGCGGGACCTACGAGCAGTACTTC	NA	13	NA	TRBV11-2	TRBJ2-7
CASSFGQGNSPLHF	TGCGCCAGCAGCTTCGGACAGGGTAATTCACCCCTCCACTTT	NA	14	TRBD1	TRBV5-1	TRBJ1-6
CASSPRGKNRAFF	TGTGCCAGCAGTCCCCGGGGTAAAAATCGGGCTTTCTTT	NA	13	NA	TRBV27	TRBJ1-1
CASKLQVYGYTF	TGTGCCAGTAAATTACAAGTCTATGGCTACACCTTC	few	12	NA	TRBV19	TRBJ1-2
CASRTGSSYEQYF	TGTGCCAGCAGGACAGGGAGCTCCTACGAGCAGTACTTC	NA	13	TRBD1	TRBV13	TRBJ2-7
CASSLARGTSTLWELFF	TGCGCCAGCAGCTTGGCTCGGGGGACTTCCACGCTTTGGGAGCTGTTTTTT	NA	17	NA	TRBV5-1	TRBJ2-2
CASSETGLNSPLHF	TGTGCCAGCAGCGAGACAGGGTTGAATTCACCCCTCCACTTT	NA	14	TRBD1	TRBV6-4	TRBJ1-6
CASMRNSGNTIYF	TGTGCCAGCATGCGGAACTCTGGAAACACCATATATTTT	NA	13	NA	TRBV7-8	TRBJ1-3
CASSPGDRAIEQFF	TGTGCCAGCAGCCCAGGGGACAGGGCTATTGAGCAGTTCTTC	NA	14	TRBD1	TRBV7-9	TRBJ2-1
CASSFGQGALEQFF	TGTGCCAGCAGCTTCGGACAGGGGGCCTTGGAGCAGTTCTTC	NA	14	TRBD1	TRBV11-2	TRBJ2-1
CASSYGLAGSTDTQYF	TGTGCCAGCAGTTACGGACTAGCGGGGAGCACAGATACGCAGTATTTT	NA	16	TRBD2	TRBV6-5	TRBJ2-3
CASSVFSGGNYNEQFF	TGTGCCAGCAGCGTTTTCTCGGGGGGGAACTACAATGAGCAGTTCTTC	NA	16	TRBD2	TRBV9	TRBJ2-1
CSVEVDTEAFF	TGCAGCGTTGAGGTAGACACTGAAGCTTTCTTT	NA	11	NA	TRBV29-1	TRBJ1-1
CASGTSEYVGTGELFF	TGTGCCAGCGGGACTAGCGAATATGTTGGGACCGGGGAGCTGTTTTTT	NA	16	TRBD2	TRBV6-6	TRBJ2-2
CASSLDPGGGGYTF	TGTGCCAGCAGCTTAGATCCAGGCGGAGGTGGCTACACCTTC	NA	14	NA	TRBV7-2	TRBJ1-2
CASSLRGSFTDTQYF	TGTGCCAGCAGTTTAAGGGGTTCATTCACAGATACGCAGTATTTT	NA	15	NA	TRBV27	TRBJ2-3
CASGLGRAGAQETQYF	TGTGCTAGTGGTTTGGGTAGAGCGGGGGCCCAAGAGACCCAGTACTTC	NA	16	TRBD2	TRBV12-5	TRBJ2-5
CASSHRGKNTEAFF	TGTGCCAGCAGTCACAGGGGTAAAAACACTGAAGCTTTCTTT	NA	14	TRBD1	TRBV28	TRBJ1-1
CASSLDPGGGGFTEAFF	TGTGCCAGCAGTTTAGATCCGGGTGGCGGTGGTTTCACTGAAGCTTTCTTT	once	17	NA	TRBV27	TRBJ1-1
CASSLERLAGGRETQYF	TGTGCCAGCAGCTTGGAACGACTAGCGGGGGGGAGAGAGACCCAGTACTTC	NA	17	TRBD2	TRBV5-8	TRBJ2-5
CASSDGLAGWGTQYF	TGTGCCAGCAGCGACGGACTAGCGGGCTGGGGGACCCAGTACTTC	NA	15	TRBD2	TRBV7-7	TRBJ2-5
CASSLAPGGRYEQYF	TGCGCCAGCAGCTTGGCGCCAGGGGGCCGCTACGAGCAGTACTTC	once	15	TRBD1	TRBV5-1	TRBJ2-7
CASRRTSGGVDTQYF	TGTGCCAGTCGACGGACTAGCGGGGGAGTAGATACGCAGTATTTT	NA	15	TRBD2	TRBV19	TRBJ2-3
CASSKTGTKVHNEQFF	TGCGCCAGCAGCAAAACCGGGACAAAGGTCCACAATGAGCAGTTCTTC	NA	16	NA	TRBV5-1	TRBJ2-1
CAIGDTTYEQYF	TGTGCCATCGGGGACACAACCTACGAGCAGTACTTC	once	12	NA	TRBV10-3	TRBJ2-7
CASRRTMGETGVSETEAFF	TGTGCCAGCAGACGAACTATGGGCGAGACAGGGGTTTCGGAGACTGAAGCTTTCTTT	NA	19	TRBD1	TRBV6-6	TRBJ1-1
CASSVASGKETQYF	TGCGCCAGCAGCGTGGCTAGCGGTAAAGAGACCCAGTACTTC	NA	14	TRBD2	TRBV5-1	TRBJ2-5
CASSLKEDQPQHF	TGTGCCAGCTCACTTAAAGAGGATCAGCCCCAGCATTTT	NA	13	NA	TRBV18	TRBJ1-5
CASSLEGIYGYTF	TGTGCCAGCAGCTTGGAGGGGATCTATGGCTACACCTTC	few	13	NA	TRBV5-4	TRBJ1-2
CASSQVSRRVAGPGDTQYF	TGCGCCAGCAGCCAAGTCTCTAGAAGGGTAGCGGGGCCGGGGGATACGCAGTATTTT	NA	19	TRBD2	TRBV4-1	TRBJ2-3
CSASLPSGRGALETQYF	TGCAGTGCTAGTCTTCCTAGCGGGCGGGGGGCCTTGGAGACCCAGTACTTC	once	17	TRBD2	TRBV20-1	TRBJ2-5
CASSEPGLAEAFF	TGTGCCAGCAGTGAACCGGGTTTGGCTGAAGCTTTCTTT	NA	13	NA	TRBV25-1	TRBJ1-1
CASSLRDLEGEQYF	TGTGCCAGCAGCCTAAGGGATCTCGAGGGCGAGCAGTACTTC	NA	14	NA	TRBV9	TRBJ2-7
CASSSDRDQETQYF	TGTGCCAGTAGCTCAGACAGGGACCAAGAGACCCAGTACTTC	NA	14	TRBD1	TRBV19	TRBJ2-5
CASSLRTGGVAGGYTF	TGCGCCAGCAGCCTCCGGACAGGGGGAGTGGCGGGGGGCTACACCTTC	NA	16	TRBD1	TRBV4-1	TRBJ1-2
CASSHLGGPVTGELFF	TGTGCCAGCAGCCATCTCGGGGGGCCCGTCACCGGGGAGCTGTTTTTT	once	16	NA	TRBV5-8	TRBJ2-2
CASSFYRGNTEAFF	TGTGCCAGCAGCTTCTACCGGGGGAACACTGAAGCTTTCTTT	NA	14	NA	TRBV5-5	TRBJ1-1
CASSEKRGAYEQYF	TGCGCCAGCAGTGAGAAACGGGGAGCCTACGAGCAGTACTTC	NA	14	NA	TRBV10-2	TRBJ2-7
CASSVPGGYGYTF	TGTGCCAGCAGCGTACCAGGGGGCTATGGCTACACCTTC	NA	13	TRBD1	TRBV9	TRBJ1-2
CASSWGGTDTQYF	TGTGCCAGCAGTTGGGGGGGCACAGATACGCAGTATTTT	NA	13	NA	TRBV6-6	TRBJ2-3
CASSIPDRGLGYTF	TGTGCCAGTAGTATCCCAGACAGGGGTTTGGGCTACACCTTC	NA	14	TRBD1	TRBV19	TRBJ1-2
CASSYWLAGIHEQYF	TGTGCCAGCAGTTACTGGCTAGCGGGGATCCACGAGCAGTACTTC	NA	15	TRBD2	TRBV6-5	TRBJ2-7
CSASWGTGVRGLTQYF	TGCAGTGCTAGTTGGGGGACGGGGGTCCGAGGCTTAACCCAGTACTTC	once	16	NA	TRBV20-1	TRBJ2-5
CATSNRGYGYTF	TGTGCCACCTCTAACAGGGGATATGGCTACACCTTC	NA	12	TRBD1	TRBV24-1	TRBJ1-2
CASSLWQGQGEETQYF	TGTGCCAGCAGCTTGTGGCAGGGACAGGGGGAAGAGACCCAGTACTTC	NA	16	TRBD1	TRBV5-5	TRBJ2-5
CAISVVAGGNSYEQYF	TGTGCCATCAGTGTAGTAGCGGGGGGTAACTCCTACGAGCAGTACTTC	NA	16	TRBD2	TRBV10-3	TRBJ2-7
CASSSDGSSGNTIYF	TGCGCCAGCAGCTCCGACGGGAGCTCTGGAAACACCATATATTTT	NA	15	NA	TRBV5-1	TRBJ1-3
CASSLGWLPLNEQYF	TGTGCCAGCAGCCTGGGCTGGCTGCCTTTGAACGAGCAGTACTTC	NA	15	NA	TRBV5-5	TRBJ2-7
CASSPPGLATRSEQFF	TGTGCCAGCTCACCACCGGGACTAGCGACACGCTCTGAGCAGTTCTTC	NA	16	TRBD2	TRBV18	TRBJ2-1
CASSETGPSYEQYF	TGTGCCAGCAGTGAGACAGGACCCTCCTACGAGCAGTACTTC	once	14	NA	TRBV28	TRBJ2-7
CASRDRQALNEKLFF	TGCGCCAGCAGGGACAGACAGGCTTTAAATGAAAAACTGTTTTTT	NA	15	NA	TRBV5-1	TRBJ1-4